One and the same sample provided the 4 T cell receptor beta chains below, sequenced in a study of a mutant IDH1 vaccine in newly diagnosed glioma. Regarding time point: week 23, last vaccination. Doses of 300 ug of mutant IDH1 20-mer peptide were given with topical imiquimod. The assay was immunoSEQ multiplex PCR, and TCRdb's table has in-frame clones only and misses some. The data hold 60,000 or so clones, with about 81% observed a single time. No antigen has been assigned to these receptors. Sequencing was performed on PBMCs, taken from a glioma patient whose treatment included an IDH1 peptide vaccine. These receptors were taken from a woman in her forties with glioma. Some clones in this sample may be carry-over from other donors' samples.

The chain joins TRBV7-8 to TRBJ1-1; weak D call: TRBD1 (6 bases). The CDR3 is made up of 13 amino acids. V was clipped by 3 bases and J by 1 base, with 6 bases between them. The V gene's germline CDR1 is SGHVS and CDR2 FQNEAQ. CDR3 in amino acids: CASSLDRNTEAFF. CDR3 bases: TGTGCCAGCAGCTTGGACAGGAACACTGAAGCTTTCTTT.

The CDR3 reads CASSQDWDSSNYGYTF. The CDR3, as DNA: TGTGCCAGCAGCCAAGATTGGGACAGTTCTAACTATGGCTACACCTTC. The chain employs TRBV4-2 and TRBJ1-2, with 7 bases lining up with TRBD1. The J segment lost 0 bases and the V segment lost 0 bases, leaving 4 bases of the junction unmatched. The CDR3 has 16 amino acids. Germline lookup yields CDR1 LGHNA and CDR2 YNFKEQ.

The genes are TRBV4-3 and TRBJ1-1; 10 bases map to TRBD1. J was trimmed by 5 bases and V by 5 bases; bases with no gene match: 14. This CDR3 comprises 17 residues. Germline CDR1 reads LGHNA; CDR2 reads YSLEER. CDR3 sequence: CASSFLAGTGEGTEAFF. The CDR3 DNA is TGCGCCAGCAGCTTCCTAGCCGGGACAGGGGAGGGGACTGAAGCTTTCTTT.

J is TRBJ1-2 and V is TRBV18, with D unclear. Trimming removed 0 bases from V and 1 base from J, with 9 bases in between. The CDR3 consists of 15 residues. Germline values: CDR1 KGHSH, CDR2 LQKENI. For the CDR3, the DNA is TGTGCCAGCTCACCACCAGGGCAGTATAACTATGGCTACACCTTC. Residues: CASSPPGQYNYGYTF.